These 2 T cell receptor gamma chains were sequenced from one sample in a study of gamma-delta T cells after stem cell transplantation. TCRdb ran CATT on the RT-PCR reads. Among about 3,500 gamma-chain clones listed, around 5.1% were seen once. The sequencing input was gamma-delta T cells. These receptors came from a human donor. It is not recorded whose cells these are; they may come from a transplant donor.

This chain uses TRGV9 with TRGJP. V gave up 2 bases and J gave up 4 bases; unmatched junction bases: 11. The CDR3 contains 19 residues. Per the germline V gene, CDR1 is GITISATS and CDR2 is ISYDGTV (reference sequence). CDR3 coding DNA: TGTGCCTTGTGGGAGGACCGAAAAAGCCAAGAGTTGGGCAAAAAAATCAAGGTATTT. Translating it yields CALWEDRKSQELGKKIKVF.

In its sample, this clone ranks as medium-sized. V and J are TRGV9 and TRGJ1 or TRGJ2. V trimming: 0 bases; J trimming: 8 bases; junction bases outside the gene matches: 1. The CDR3 consists of 11 residues. CDR1 and CDR2 from the germline V gene are GITISATS and ISYDGTV (reference sequence). The CDR3 loop is CALWEVDKKLF. The DNA for the CDR3 is TGTGCCTTGTGGGAGGTGGATAAGAAACTCTTT.